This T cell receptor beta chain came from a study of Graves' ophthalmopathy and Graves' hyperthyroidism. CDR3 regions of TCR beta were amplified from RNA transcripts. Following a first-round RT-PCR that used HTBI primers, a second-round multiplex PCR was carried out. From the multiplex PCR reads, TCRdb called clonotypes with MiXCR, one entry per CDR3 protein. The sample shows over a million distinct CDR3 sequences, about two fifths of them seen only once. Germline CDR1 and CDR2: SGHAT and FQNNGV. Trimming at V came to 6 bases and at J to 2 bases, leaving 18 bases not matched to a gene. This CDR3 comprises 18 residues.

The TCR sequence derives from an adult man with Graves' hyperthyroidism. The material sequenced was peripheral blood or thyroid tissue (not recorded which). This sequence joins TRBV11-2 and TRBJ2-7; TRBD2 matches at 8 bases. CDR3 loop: CASSFIRGERERTYEQYF. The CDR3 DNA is TGTGCCAGCAGTTTCATCCGGGGAGAGCGGGAGCGAACCTACGAGCAGTACTTC. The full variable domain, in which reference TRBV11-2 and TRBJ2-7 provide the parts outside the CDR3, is EAGVAQSPRYKIIEKRQSVAFWCNPISGHATLYWYQQILGQGPKLLIQFQNNGVVDDSQLPKDRFSAERLKGVDSTLKIQPAKLEDSAVYLCASSFIRGERERTYEQYFGPGTRLTVT.